A single sample is the source of the 13 T cell receptor beta chains below, sequenced in a study of T-cell memory formation after mild COVID-19. TCRdb reanalysed the 5' RACE reads using MiXCR and keeps one entry per CDR3 protein. The sample consists of around 200,000 distinct CDR3 sequences, under 30% of them appearing once. Material: PBMCs or a T cell subset sorted from them (not recorded which). The source is an adult woman who had mild COVID-19 (a few samples of this study predate the infection). Cell type and time point are not known.

The sample holds a few counts of this clonotype. The chain couples TRBV3-1 to TRBJ2-1, with D possibly matching TRBD2 (5 bases). The CDR3 loop spans 16 amino acids. Germline-derived CDR1 and CDR2 are LGHDT and YNNKEL (reference sequence). V dropped 4 bases and J dropped 4 bases, with 17 bases sitting between them. This CDR3 is CASSRWLGAEYNEQFF. The DNA for the CDR3 is TGTGCCAGCAGCCGGTGGTTAGGAGCGGAGTACAATGAGCAGTTCTTC.

This clonotype was seen a single time. The J gene is TRBJ2-1, the V gene TRBV29-1; 11 nucleotides align to TRBD1. Trimming removed 7 bases from V and 1 base from J; junction bases left unmatched: 9. The CDR3 is 16 residues long. Germline assignment: CDR1 SQVTM and CDR2 ANQGSEA. The CDR3 loop reads CSGGDRGFRSYNEQFF. In DNA, the CDR3 is TGCAGCGGGGGGGACAGGGGGTTTAGGTCCTACAATGAGCAGTTCTTC.

The chain has TRBV10-3 and TRBJ2-3; D is ambiguous. Germline V gene data show CDR1 as ENHRY and CDR2 as SYGVKD. V dropped 0 bases and J dropped 6 bases, with 7 bases sitting between them. This CDR3 comprises 13 residues. The CDR3 region has the DNA TGTGCCATCAGTGAGTCTCCGTTGGATACGCAGTATTTT. Amino acid sequence: CAISESPLDTQYF.

The chain joins TRBV7-9 to TRBJ2-5; 9 bases match TRBD1. After removal of 6 bases from V and 2 bases from J, the junction contained 4 bases not matched to a gene. CDR3 size: 14 residues. Germline V gene lookup returns CDR1 SEHNR and CDR2 FQNEAQ (reference sequence). The CDR3, as DNA: TGTGCCAGCAGTACCGACAGGGGGCAAGAGACCCAGTACTTC. The encoded protein is CASSTDRGQETQYF.

This clonotype was detected many times. CDR3 in amino acids: CASSGGLAGGMAGTDTQYF. CDR3 DNA sequence: TGCGCCAGCAGCGGCGGACTAGCGGGAGGAATGGCGGGGACAGATACGCAGTATTTT. The chain combines TRBV5-1 with TRBJ2-3, with TRBD2 matching 14 bases. Germline V gene sequence: CDR1 SGHRS, CDR2 YFSETQ. This CDR3 has 19 residues. J lost 3 bases, V lost 4 bases, and 13 bases had no gene match. Full variable domain (rest looked up from reference TRBV5-1 and TRBJ2-3): KAGVTQTPRYLIKTRGQQVTLSCSPISGHRSVSWYQQTPGQGLQFLFEYFSETQRNKGNFPGRFSGRQFSNSRSEMNVSTLELGDSALYLCASSGGLAGGMAGTDTQYFGPGTRLTVL.

The genes are TRBV6-5 and TRBJ2-1, with a tentative D call TRBD1 (6 bases). CDR1 and CDR2 (germline): MNHEY, SVGAGI. This CDR3 comprises 15 residues. Trimming took 5 bases from V and 0 from J, leaving 11 bases between them. CDR3 sequence: CASSPTQGSYNEQFF. The CDR3 region has the DNA TGTGCCAGCAGTCCGACACAGGGCTCCTACAATGAGCAGTTCTTC.

This chain links TRBV4-1 with TRBJ1-5, with no clear D. V was pared by 1 base and J by 4 bases, with 14 bases between. CDR1 is MGHRA and CDR2 is YSYEKL in the germline V gene. The CDR3 length is 16 residues. CDR3 DNA sequence: TGCGCCAGCAGCCAAGTTGTTGGGCAGTATAATCAGCCCCAGCATTTT. Protein sequence: CASSQVVGQYNQPQHF.

This clonotype was picked up a small number of times. V usage is TRBV5-4 and J usage is TRBJ2-3; maybe TRBD2 (7 bases). Looked up from germline, CDR1 is SGHNT and CDR2 is YYREEE (reference sequence). The CDR3 covers 15 residues. The V gene lost 0 bases and the J gene lost 6 bases, with 14 bases spanning the gap. CDR3: CASSLAGGRRDTQYF. The CDR3 coding sequence is TGTGCCAGCAGCTTGGCCGGGGGGCGGCGGGATACGCAGTATTTT. The whole variable domain, filled in from reference TRBV5-4 and TRBJ2-3, reads ETGVTQSPTHLIKTRGQQVTLRCSSQSGHNTVSWYQQALGQGPQFIFQYYREEENGRGNFPPRFSGLQFPNYSSELNVNALELDDSALYLCASSLAGGRRDTQYFGPGTRLTVL.

The chain links TRBV20-1 to TRBJ2-7; either TRBD1 or TRBD2 may supply D (5 bases each). With 6 bases removed from V and 0 bases from J, the gap between germline ends came to 12 bases. Germline CDR1 DFQATT, CDR2 SNEGSKA (reference sequence). The CDR3 runs to 13 residues. The CDR3 loop is CSATRDPSYEQYF. In DNA form, the CDR3 reads TGCAGTGCCACCCGGGACCCCTCCTACGAGCAGTACTTC.

The CDR3 coding sequence is TGCAGTGCTATCAAGACAGGGAAAGTACCACACACCATATATTTT. Its protein is CSAIKTGKVPHTIYF. The rearrangement links TRBV20-1 to TRBJ1-3; 7 bases are a match to TRBD1. Germline CDR1 and CDR2: DFQATT and SNEGSKA (reference sequence). V dropped 4 bases and J dropped 8; count of bases not matched to a gene: 14. The CDR3 totals 15 residues.

J is TRBJ2-7 and V is TRBV12-3 or TRBV12-4; D gene uncertain. The CDR3 is 12 amino acids. V lost 6 bases and J lost 0, with 6 bases in between. In DNA, the CDR3 is TGTGCCAGCAGCGTGATCTCCTACGAGCAGTACTTC. It is translated as CASSVISYEQYF.

The chain has TRBV7-8 and TRBJ2-1; D is ambiguous. Germline V gene sequence: CDR1 SGHVS, CDR2 FQNEAQ. V gave up 1 base and J gave up 8 bases, with 15 bases separating them. This CDR3 has 15 residues. The CDR3 sequence is CASSLGTWLGYEQFF. The CDR3 bases are TGTGCCAGCAGCTTAGGGACCTGGTTGGGGTATGAGCAGTTCTTC. Full variable domain (missing parts from reference TRBV7-8 and TRBJ2-1): GAGVSQSPRYKVAKRGQDVALRCDPISGHVSLFWYQQALGQGPEFLTYFQNEAQLDKSGLPSDRFFAERPEGSVSTLKIQRTQQEDSAVYLCASSLGTWLGYEQFFGPGTRLTVL.

The chain carries TRBV7-6 and TRBJ1-1, with TRBD1 identical over 7 bases. Unmatched junction bases numbered 7, after V lost 5 bases and J lost 1 base. CDR3 length: 15 amino acids. CDR1 and CDR2 (germline): SGHVS, FNYEAQ. The CDR3 DNA sequence: TGTGCCAGCAGCCCCCGACAGGGCGGGAACACTGAAGCTTTCTTT. Translated, it gives CASSPRQGGNTEAFF.